These 5 T cell receptor beta chains were all obtained from the same sample, sequenced in a study of OX40 agonist ivuxolimab in advanced cancers. Here immunoSEQ multiplex PCR was the method, and the copy in TCRdb shows in-frame clones only, minus some. The sample includes fewer than 65,000 clones, more than 70% seen only once; the top ten take roughly 5.2%. The source material was CD4+ or CD8+ T cells sorted from blood, sampled in a trial of the OX40 agonist ivuxolimab. The receptors shown here come from an adult with an advanced solid tumor such as melanoma, head and neck, liver or kidney cancer.

This sequence joins TRBV27 and TRBJ2-7; 12 positions agree with TRBD2. After removal of 7 bases from V and 7 bases from J, the junction contained 20 bases not matched to a gene. Germline V CDR1 and CDR2: MNHEY, SMNVEV (reference sequence). The CDR3 is 18 residues long. As DNA, the CDR3 is TGTGCCAGCACCCACCCGGCCCCGTCTAGCGGGAGGGCCAAAGAGCAGTACTTC. This codes for CASTHPAPSSGRAKEQYF.

This clone was counted a single time. Here the CDR3 reads CASSIDARGLADKNIQYF. CDR3 DNA: TGTGCCAGTAGTATAGATGCGAGGGGACTAGCGGATAAAAACATTCAGTACTTC. The chain couples TRBV19 to TRBJ2-4, with 11 bases that match TRBD2. There are 18 residues in the CDR3. CDR1 is LNHDA and CDR2 is SQIVND in the germline V gene (reference sequence). V gave up 0 bases and J gave up 4 bases; unmatched junction bases: 8.

This chain links TRBV30 with TRBJ2-1, with D possibly being TRBD1 (7 bases). Trimming removed 3 bases from V and 8 bases from J, with 20 bases in between. The CDR3 length is 15 residues. CDR1 is GTSNPN and CDR2 is SVGIG in the germline V gene (reference sequence). CDR3 DNA sequence: TGTGCCTGGAGGGCTGCAGGGGGGCACCGGGATGAGCAGTTCTTC. Its translation: CAWRAAGGHRDEQFF.

The CDR3 region is CASSTTAGTPYEQYF. The CDR3 coding sequence is TGTGCCAGCAGTACAACAGCCGGGACCCCCTACGAGCAGTACTTC. This chain uses TRBV27 with TRBJ2-7; D is possibly TRBD1 or TRBD2 (5 bases each). Germline loops: CDR1 MNHEY, CDR2 SMNVEV (reference sequence). The CDR3 is 15 amino acids. V was pared by 5 bases and J by 2 bases, with 16 bases between.

The rearrangement links TRBV4-3 to TRBJ1-6; D gene ambiguous. This CDR3 contains 13 residues. The V gene lost 0 bases and the J gene lost 7 bases, with 4 bases spanning the gap. The germline V gene has CDR1 LGHNA and CDR2 YSLEER. CDR3 in amino acids: CASSQEGNSPLHF. The CDR3 bases are TGCGCCAGCAGCCAAGAGGGGAATTCACCCCTCCACTTT.